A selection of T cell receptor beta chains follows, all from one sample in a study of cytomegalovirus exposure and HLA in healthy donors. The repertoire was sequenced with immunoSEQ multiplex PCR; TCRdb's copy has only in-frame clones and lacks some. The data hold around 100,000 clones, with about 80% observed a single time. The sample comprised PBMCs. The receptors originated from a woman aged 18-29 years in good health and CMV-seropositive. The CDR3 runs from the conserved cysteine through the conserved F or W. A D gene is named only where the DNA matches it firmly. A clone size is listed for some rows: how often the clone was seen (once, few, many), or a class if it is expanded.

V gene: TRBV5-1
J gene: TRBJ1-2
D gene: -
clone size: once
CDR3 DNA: TGCGCCAGCAGCCCAGGCACAGGTGCCTATGGCTACACCTTC
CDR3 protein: CASSPGTGAYGYTF

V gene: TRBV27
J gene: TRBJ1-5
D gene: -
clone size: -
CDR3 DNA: TGTGCCAGCAGCCAGGAGGGGCGGCCCCAGCATTTT
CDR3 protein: CASSQEGRPQHF

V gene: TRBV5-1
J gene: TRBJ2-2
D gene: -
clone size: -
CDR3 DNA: TGCGCCAGCAGCTCGGGCCGGGAGCTCACCGTGGGGGAGCTGTTTTTT
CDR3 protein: CASSSGRELTVGELFF

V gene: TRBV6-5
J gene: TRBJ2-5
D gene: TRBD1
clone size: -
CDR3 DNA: TGTGCCAGCAGATGGGGACAGGGCCAGGAGACCCAGTACTTC
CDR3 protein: CASRWGQGQETQYF

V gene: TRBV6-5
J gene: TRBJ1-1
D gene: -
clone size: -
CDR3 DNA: TGTGCCAGCAGTGCCTCGGGGAGGAACACTGAAGCTTTCTTT
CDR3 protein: CASSASGRNTEAFF

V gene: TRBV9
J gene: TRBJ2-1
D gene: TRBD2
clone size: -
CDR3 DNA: TGTGCCAGCAGCATCTCTAGCGGGAGTGATAATGAGCAGTTCTTC
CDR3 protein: CASSISSGSDNEQFF

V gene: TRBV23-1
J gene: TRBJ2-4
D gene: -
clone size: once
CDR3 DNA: TGCGCCAGCAGTCAATCGGAGGTCCCTCAAGCCAAAAACATTCAGTACTTC
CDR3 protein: CASSQSEVPQAKNIQYF

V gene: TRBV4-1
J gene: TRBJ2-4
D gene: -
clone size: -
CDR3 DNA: TGCGCCAGCAGCCAAGGTCGGGGGGCCAAAAACATTCAGTACTTC
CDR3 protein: CASSQGRGAKNIQYF

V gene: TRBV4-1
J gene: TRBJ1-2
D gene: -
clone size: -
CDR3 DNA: TGCGCCAGCAGCCGGAGCCGGCGGGAACCGGCTAACTATGGCTACACCTTC
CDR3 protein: CASSRSRREPANYGYTF

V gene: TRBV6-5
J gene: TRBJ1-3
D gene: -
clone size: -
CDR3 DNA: TGTGCCAGCAGGGCGTCAGGGACTGGAAACACCATATATTTT
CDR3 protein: CASRASGTGNTIYF

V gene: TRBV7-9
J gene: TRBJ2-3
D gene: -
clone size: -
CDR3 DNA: TGTTCCAGCAGCCCCCGACTCGTAAGCACAGATACGCAGTATTTT
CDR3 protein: CSSSPRLVSTDTQYF

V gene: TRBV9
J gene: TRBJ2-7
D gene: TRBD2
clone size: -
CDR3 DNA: TGTGCCAGCAGCGTAGAAGTAGCGGGGAGAAGTTATGAGCAGTACTTC
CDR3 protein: CASSVEVAGRSYEQYF

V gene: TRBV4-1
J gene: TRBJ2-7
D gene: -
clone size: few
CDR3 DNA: TGCGCCAGCAGCCAAGATCTACGAGACTCCGAGCAGTACTTC
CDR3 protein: CASSQDLRDSEQYF

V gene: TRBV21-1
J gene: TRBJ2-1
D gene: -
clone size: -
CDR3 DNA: TGTGCCAGCAGCAAAGAACGGGGGGACAATGAGCAGTTCTTC
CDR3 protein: CASSKERGDNEQFF

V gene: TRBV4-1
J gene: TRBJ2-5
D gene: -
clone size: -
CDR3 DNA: TGCGCCAGCAGCTCGGAGGAAGTCGGGACTTTCGATATGGCCCAGTACTTC
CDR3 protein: CASSSEEVGTFDMAQYF

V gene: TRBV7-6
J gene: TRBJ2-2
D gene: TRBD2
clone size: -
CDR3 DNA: TGTGCCAGCAGCTTAGTAGCGGGCCTAACCGGGGAGCTGTTTTTT
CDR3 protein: CASSLVAGLTGELFF

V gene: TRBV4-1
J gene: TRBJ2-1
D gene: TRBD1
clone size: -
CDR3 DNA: TGCGCCAGCAGCCACCCTACCGACAGGGTAAACTACAATGAGCAGTTCTTC
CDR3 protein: CASSHPTDRVNYNEQFF

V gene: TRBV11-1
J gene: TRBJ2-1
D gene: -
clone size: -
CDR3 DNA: TGTGCCAGCAGCGTAAGCGGGCTCTACAATGAGCAGTTCTTC
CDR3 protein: CASSVSGLYNEQFF

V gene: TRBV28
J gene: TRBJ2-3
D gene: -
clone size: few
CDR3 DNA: TGTGCCAGCAGTAGACAGTCGGGCACAGATACGCAGTATTTT
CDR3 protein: CASSRQSGTDTQYF

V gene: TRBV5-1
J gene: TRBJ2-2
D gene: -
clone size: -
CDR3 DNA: TGCGCCAGCAGCTTGGCCTGGGGACAGAACACCGGGGAGCTGTTTTTT
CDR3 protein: CASSLAWGQNTGELFF

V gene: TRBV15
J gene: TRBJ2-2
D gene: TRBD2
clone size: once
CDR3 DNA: TGTGCCACCAGCGCCGGATGGACTAGCGGGAGGACAAACACCGGGGAGCTGTTTTTT
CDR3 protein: CATSAGWTSGRTNTGELFF

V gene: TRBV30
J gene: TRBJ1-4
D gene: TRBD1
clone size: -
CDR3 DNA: TGTGCCTGGAGTGTGACAGGGGTACGAGAAAAACTGTTTTTT
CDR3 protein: CAWSVTGVREKLFF

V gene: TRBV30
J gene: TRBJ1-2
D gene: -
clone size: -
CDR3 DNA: TGTGCCTGGAGACCAGAAGCTAACTATGGCTACACCTTC
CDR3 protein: CAWRPEANYGYTF

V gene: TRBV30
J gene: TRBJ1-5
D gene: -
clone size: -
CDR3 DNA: TGTGCCTGGAATGAGGGGGAGGGCCAGCCCCAGCATTTT
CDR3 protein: CAWNEGEGQPQHF

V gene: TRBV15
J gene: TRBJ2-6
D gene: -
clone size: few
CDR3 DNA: TGTGCCACCAGCAGACAGCGCTCTGGGGCCAACGTCCTGACTTTC
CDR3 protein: CATSRQRSGANVLTF

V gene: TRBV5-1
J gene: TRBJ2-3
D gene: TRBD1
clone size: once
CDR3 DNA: TGCGCCAGCAGCCACAGGGGGCACAGCACAGATACGCAGTATTTT
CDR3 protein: CASSHRGHSTDTQYF

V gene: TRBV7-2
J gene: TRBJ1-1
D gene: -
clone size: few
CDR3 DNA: TGTGCCAGCAGCGACAGAGGACGGCTGAACACTGAAGCTTTCTTT
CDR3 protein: CASSDRGRLNTEAFF

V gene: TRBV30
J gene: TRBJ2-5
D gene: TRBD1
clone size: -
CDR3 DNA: TGCGGAGGAACAGGGGGCTGGGAGACCCAGTACTTC
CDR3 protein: CGGTGGWETQYF

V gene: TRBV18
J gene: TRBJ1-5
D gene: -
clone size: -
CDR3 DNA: TGTGCCAGCTCACCGGGACAAGGGGGAAGTAATCAGCCCCAGCATTTT
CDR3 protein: CASSPGQGGSNQPQHF

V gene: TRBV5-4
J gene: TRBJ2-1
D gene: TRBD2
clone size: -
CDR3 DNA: TGTGCCAGCAGCGGCGGGACTAGCCCCAACAATGAGCAGTTCTTC
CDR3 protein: CASSGGTSPNNEQFF

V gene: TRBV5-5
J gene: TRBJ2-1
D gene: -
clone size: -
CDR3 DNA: TGTGCCAGCAGCCCCCGGGGTGTACTGGGGAATGAGCAGTTCTTC
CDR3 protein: CASSPRGVLGNEQFF

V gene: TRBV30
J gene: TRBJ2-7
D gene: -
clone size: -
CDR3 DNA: TGTGCCTGGAGTGTAAACTCAGCGGTCCACGAGCAGTACTTC
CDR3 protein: CAWSVNSAVHEQYF

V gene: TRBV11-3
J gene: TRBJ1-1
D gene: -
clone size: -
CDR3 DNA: TGTGCCAGCAGCTCTCCCGGGAGGCAGCCTGAAGCTTTCTTT
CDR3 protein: CASSSPGRQPEAFF

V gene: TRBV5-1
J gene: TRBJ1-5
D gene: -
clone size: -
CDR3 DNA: TGCGCCAGCAGCTTGGGACAGTTAGATCAGCCCCAGCATTTT
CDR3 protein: CASSLGQLDQPQHF

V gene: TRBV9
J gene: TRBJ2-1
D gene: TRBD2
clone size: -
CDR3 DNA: TGTGCCAGCAGCCCCGGACTAGCGGGGGGCTCCTACAATGAGCAGTTCTTC
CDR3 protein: CASSPGLAGGSYNEQFF

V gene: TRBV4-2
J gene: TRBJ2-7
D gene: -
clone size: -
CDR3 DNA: TGTGCCAGCAGCCAAGATATCGCCTACGAGCAGTACTTC
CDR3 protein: CASSQDIAYEQYF

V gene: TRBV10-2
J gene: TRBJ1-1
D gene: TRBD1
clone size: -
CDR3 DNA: TGCGCCAGTTCCCCGGCGGGACAGGGGGCCACTGAAGCTTTCTTT
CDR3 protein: CASSPAGQGATEAFF

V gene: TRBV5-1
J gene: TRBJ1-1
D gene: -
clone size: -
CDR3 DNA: TGCGCCAGCAGCACCCCCAGGGCGGCGGACACTGAAGCTTTCTTT
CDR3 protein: CASSTPRAADTEAFF

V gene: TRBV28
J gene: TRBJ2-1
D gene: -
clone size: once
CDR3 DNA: TGTGCCAGCAGTTTGGCCCTGATTGGTGAGCAGTTCTTC
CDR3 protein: CASSLALIGEQFF

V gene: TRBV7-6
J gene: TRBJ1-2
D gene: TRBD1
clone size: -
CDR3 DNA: TGTGCCAGCAGCTTAGGTCCCAGGGGGCGCGAGTATGGCTACACCTTC
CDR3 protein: CASSLGPRGREYGYTF

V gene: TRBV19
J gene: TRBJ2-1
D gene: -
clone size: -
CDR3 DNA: TGTGCCAGTAGTTTACTTGGAGGGAGACACAATGAGCAGTTCTTC
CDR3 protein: CASSLLGGRHNEQFF

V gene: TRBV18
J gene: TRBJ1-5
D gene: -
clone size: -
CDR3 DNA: TGTGCCAGCTCACCATCCGGGAATAGCAATCAGCCCCAGCATTTT
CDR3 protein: CASSPSGNSNQPQHF

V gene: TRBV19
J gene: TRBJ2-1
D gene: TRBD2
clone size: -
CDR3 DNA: TGTGCCAGTAAACTAGCGGGAGCCTACAATGAGCAGTTCTTC
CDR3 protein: CASKLAGAYNEQFF

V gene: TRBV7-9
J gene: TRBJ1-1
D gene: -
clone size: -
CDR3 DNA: TGTGCCAGCACTCCGGGGCGGGGGGGCACTGAAGCTTTCTTT
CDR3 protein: CASTPGRGGTEAFF

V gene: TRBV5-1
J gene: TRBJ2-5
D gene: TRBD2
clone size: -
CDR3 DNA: TGCGCCAGCAGTTCCGGGACTAGCCGAAGAGAGACCCAGTACTTC
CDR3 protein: CASSSGTSRRETQYF

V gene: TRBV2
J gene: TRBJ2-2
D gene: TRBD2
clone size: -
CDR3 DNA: TGTGCCAGCAAGACTAGCGGGACTGGCGGGGAGCTGTTTTTT
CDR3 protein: CASKTSGTGGELFF

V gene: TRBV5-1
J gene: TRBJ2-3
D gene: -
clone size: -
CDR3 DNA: TGCGCCAGCAGCTTGTGGGGGCGCACCGGAGATACGCAGTATTTT
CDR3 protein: CASSLWGRTGDTQYF